A single sample is the source of the 19 T cell receptor beta chains below, sequenced in a study of monozygotic twins with inflammatory bowel disease. Following a re-call of the 5' RACE reads, TCRdb has one entry per CDR3 protein and lacks DNA. The sample data list 300,000 to 450,000 distinct CDR3 sequences. Specimen: blood. Source of these receptors: a human donor with ulcerative colitis or Crohn's disease, or a healthy co-twin of an affected twin (not recorded which).

The chain joins TRBV7-2 to TRBJ2-5; TCRdb's assignment of TRBD1 cannot be checked, as there is no DNA. This CDR3 region has 14 residues. CDR1 is SGHTA and CDR2 is FQGNSA in the germline V gene. The CDR3 region is CASSRRDRMKTQYF.

The gene calls are TRBV5-1 and TRBJ2-1; the D call of TRBD1 rests on TCRdb alone, since no DNA is present to check it. Germline V CDR1 and CDR2: SGHRS, YFSETQ. The CDR3 has 15 amino acids. The CDR3 sequence: CASSFLQGIYNEQFF.

The chain links TRBV7-3 to TRBJ2-3; TCRdb's D call, TRBD2, is unchecked because there is no DNA. The CDR3 sequence is 16 residues long. The germline V gene has CDR1 SGHTA and CDR2 FQGTGA. CDR3 in amino acids: CASSDLPGGATDTQYF.

J is TRBJ2-3 and V is TRBV5-1; absent DNA, TCRdb's TRBD2 call cannot be checked. The length of the CDR3 is 17 residues. Germline V gene data show CDR1 as SGHRS and CDR2 as YFSETQ. CDR3 protein: CASSLLTSGAATDTQYF.

J is TRBJ2-3 and V is TRBV5-1; there is no DNA to check the TCRdb D call of TRBD1. CDR1 and CDR2 (germline): SGHRS, YFSETQ. There are 16 residues in the CDR3. CDR3 residues: CASSSRTPIGPDTQYF.

The chain is built from TRBV20-1 and TRBJ2-2; TCRdb's assignment of TRBD1 cannot be checked, as there is no DNA. The CDR3 consists of 16 residues. Germline values: CDR1 DFQATT, CDR2 SNEGSKA (reference sequence). The CDR3 loop reads CSARDILGRGTGELFF.

The genes are TRBV6-1 and TRBJ1-2. Germline lookup yields CDR1 MNHNS and CDR2 SASEGT. The CDR3 covers 13 residues. The CDR3 spells CASSARTRDGYTF.

The chain has TRBV29-1 and TRBJ2-7; TCRdb outputs TRBD1, but without DNA this stays unchecked. The CDR3 runs 13 residues. Germline CDR1 reads SQVTM; CDR2 reads ANQGSEA. CDR3 residues: CSVEDRGGYEQYF.

V usage is TRBV20-1 and J usage is TRBJ1-2; TCRdb's D call of TRBD1 is untestable without DNA. This CDR3 is built from 14 residues. Germline assignment: CDR1 DFQATT and CDR2 SNEGSKA (reference sequence). Here the CDR3 reads CSARLGTGNYGYTF.

The rearrangement joins TRBV7-2 to TRBJ1-5; the TRBD1 assignment by TCRdb is unverifiable without DNA. Germline values: CDR1 SGHTA, CDR2 FQGNSA. The CDR3 contains 15 residues. CDR3 amino acids: CASSLNRGSNQPQHF. Using reference TRBV7-2 and TRBJ1-5 for the parts outside the CDR3, the full variable domain is GAGVSQSPSNKVTEKGKDVELRCDPISGHTALYWYRQSLGQGLEFLIYFQGNSAPDKSGLPSDRFSAERTGGSVSTLTIQRTQQEDSAVYLCASSLNRGSNQPQHFGDGTRLSIL.

The J gene is TRBJ1-6, the V gene TRBV6-4; absent DNA, TCRdb's TRBD1 call cannot be checked. The germline V gene has CDR1 MRHNA and CDR2 SNTAGT. The CDR3 has 14 amino acids. The CDR3 loop reads CASRGQGQNSPLHF.

The chain recombines TRBV12-3 or TRBV12-4 with TRBJ2-3; TCRdb outputs TRBD1, but without DNA this stays unchecked. The CDR3 is 14 amino acids. CDR3 in amino acids: CASRRQGTTDTQYF.

This chain joins TRBV27 and TRBJ1-6. The CDR3 contains 16 residues. Germline V lookup: CDR1 MNHEY, CDR2 SMNVEV (reference sequence). CDR3 residues: CATGLSGGRSRLTLHF.

This sequence joins TRBV6-2 or TRBV6-3 and TRBJ2-3; TCRdb's assignment of TRBD2 cannot be checked, as there is no DNA. Germline CDR1 and CDR2: MNHEY and SVGEGT. The CDR3 contains 18 residues. CDR3 loop: CASSYSVFARRSLDTQYF.

This chain uses TRBV5-4 with TRBJ1-2; the D gene TCRdb calls, TRBD1, cannot be checked with no DNA. CDR1 SGHNT and CDR2 YYREEE come from the germline V gene (reference sequence). The CDR3 is made up of 15 amino acids. The CDR3 loop reads CASSLGSDRPRGYTF.

V gene TRBV19 combines with J gene TRBJ2-7; TCRdb calls TRBD1, which cannot be checked without DNA. Germline loops: CDR1 LNHDA, CDR2 SQIVND (reference sequence). The CDR3 totals 11 residues. CDR3 sequence reads: CASGQPWEQYF. Drawing the rest from reference TRBV19 and TRBJ2-7, the complete variable domain is DGGITQSPKYLFRKEGQNVTLSCEQNLNHDAMYWYRQDPGQGLRLIYYSQIVNDFQKGDIAEGYSVSREKKESFPLTVTSAQKNPTAFYLCASGQPWEQYFGPGTRLTVT.

CDR3 region: CASSLGTGSQAGNTIYF. The genes are TRBV7-2 and TRBJ1-3; the TCRdb D gene call, TRBD1, has no DNA to confirm it. CDR3 size: 17 residues. CDR1 SGHTA and CDR2 FQGNSA come from the germline V gene.

The rearrangement links TRBV28 to TRBJ2-2; without DNA, the TCRdb call of TRBD1 cannot be checked. Germline assignment: CDR1 MDHEN and CDR2 SYDVKM. This CDR3 spans 17 amino acids. CDR3 protein: CASRGSGTGANTGELFF.

This chain joins TRBV4-3 and TRBJ1-4; no DNA is available, so the TRBD1 call from TCRdb remains unchecked. Germline CDR1 reads LGHNA; CDR2 reads YSLEER. The CDR3 totals 14 residues. The CDR3 here is CASSPGQGIGKLFF.